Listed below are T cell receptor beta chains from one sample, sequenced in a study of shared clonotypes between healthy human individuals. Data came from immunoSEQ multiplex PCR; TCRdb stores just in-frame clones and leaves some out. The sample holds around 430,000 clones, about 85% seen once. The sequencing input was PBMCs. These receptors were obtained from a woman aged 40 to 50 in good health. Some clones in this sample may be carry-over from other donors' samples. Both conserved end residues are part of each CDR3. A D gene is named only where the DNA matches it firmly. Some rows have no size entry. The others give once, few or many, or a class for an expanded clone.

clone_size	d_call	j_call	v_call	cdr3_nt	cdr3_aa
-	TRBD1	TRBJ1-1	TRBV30	TGTGCCTGGAGTGTCGGACAGGGCTACACTGAAGCTTTCTTT	CAWSVGQGYTEAFF
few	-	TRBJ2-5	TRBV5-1	TGCGCCAGCAGAGTACAGGGACGGGAGACCCAGTACTTC	CASRVQGRETQYF
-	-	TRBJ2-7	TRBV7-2	TGTGCCAGCAGCTTAGTTGGCAGCTCCTACGAGCAGTACTTC	CASSLVGSSYEQYF
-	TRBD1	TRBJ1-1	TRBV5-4	TGTGCCAGCAGCTGGGGACAGGGCGGGGGGAGCACTGAAGCTTTCTTT	CASSWGQGGGSTEAFF
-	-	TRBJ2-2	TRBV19	TGTGCCTCAGGGTTGACGAACACCGGGGAGCTGTTTTTT	CASGLTNTGELFF
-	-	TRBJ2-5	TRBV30	TGTGCCTGGGGCCGGGGAACAGGGAACAAAGAGACCCAGTACTTC	CAWGRGTGNKETQYF
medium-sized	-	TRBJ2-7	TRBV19	TGTGCCAGCAGTACCCTAGACGGGGCACAGACCTACGAGCAGTACTTC	CASSTLDGAQTYEQYF
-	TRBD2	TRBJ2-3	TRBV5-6	TGTGCCAGCAGCTCCCAACTAGCGGGAGGAACCACAGATACGCAGTATTTT	CASSSQLAGGTTDTQYF
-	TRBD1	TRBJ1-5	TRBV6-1	TGTGCCAGCAGTGACTGGACAGGGGTTAATCAGCCCCAGCATTTT	CASSDWTGVNQPQHF
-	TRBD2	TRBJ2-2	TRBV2	TGTGCCAGCAGTTGGCTAGCGGGGTTCACCGGGGAGCTGTTTTTT	CASSWLAGFTGELFF
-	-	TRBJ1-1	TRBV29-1	TGCAGCGTGGAAATGTGGGGAAACGGGAACACTGAAGCTTTCTTT	CSVEMWGNGNTEAFF
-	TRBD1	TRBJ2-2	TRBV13	TGTGCCAGCAGCGCAAGGACAGGGGGGGACACCGGGGAGCTGTTTTTT	CASSARTGGDTGELFF
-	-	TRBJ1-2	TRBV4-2	TGTGCCAGCAGCCAAGTCGGGCGGCTTGACTATGGCTACACCTTC	CASSQVGRLDYGYTF
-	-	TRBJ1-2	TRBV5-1	TGCGCCAGCAGCTGGGGTTCTAACTATGGCTACACCTTC	CASSWGSNYGYTF
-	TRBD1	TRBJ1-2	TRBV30	TGTGCCTGGAGTGTACCTAGACAGGGAGCCTATGGCTACACCTTC	CAWSVPRQGAYGYTF
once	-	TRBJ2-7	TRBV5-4	TGTGCCAGCAGCTTGCCTAGCGATAAGTACGAGCAGTACTTC	CASSLPSDKYEQYF
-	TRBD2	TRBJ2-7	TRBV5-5	TGTGCCAGCAGCTCTTTACCGGGACTAGCAGTCTACGAGCAGTACTTC	CASSSLPGLAVYEQYF
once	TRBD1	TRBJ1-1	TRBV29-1	TGCAGCGCGAGGACAGGGGACACTGAAGCTTTCTTT	CSARTGDTEAFF